Following are 6 T cell receptor beta chains from one sample sequenced in a study of blood T cell repertoires in COVID-19. The table came from immunoSEQ multiplex PCR; TCRdb's copy has only in-frame clones and leaves some out. Among about 40,000 clones, roughly 83% were seen once, and the ten largest hold 2.6%. Sequencing used peripheral blood. These TCRs come from a woman between 55 and 75 years old with acute or convalescent COVID-19.

The rearrangement uses TRBV25-1 and TRBJ1-3; tentative D call: TRBD1 (6 bases). V was trimmed by 3 bases and J by 3 bases, leaving 12 bases between them. In germline, CDR1 is MGHDK, CDR2 SYGVNS. The CDR3 is 15 amino acids. For the CDR3, the DNA is TGTGCCAGCAGTGAGGGGGGGGCGTTTGGAAACACCATATATTTT. Its translation is CASSEGGAFGNTIYF.

The rearrangement joins TRBV28 to TRBJ1-5; 8 bases agree with TRBD1. The CDR3 spans 13 residues. CDR1 and CDR2 (germline): MDHEN, SYDVKM. The V gene end was trimmed by 7 bases and the J gene end by 6 bases; junction bases not matched to a gene: 5. DNA of the CDR3: TGTGCCAGCATGACAGGGGTGATTCAGCCCCAGCATTTT. Its protein product is CASMTGVIQPQHF.

J is TRBJ2-1 and V is TRBV18, with D perhaps matching TRBD2 (6 bases). The V gene lost 2 bases and the J gene lost 7 bases, with 12 bases spanning the gap. Germline V CDR1 and CDR2: KGHSH, LQKENI. The CDR3 loop spans 14 amino acids. Here the CDR3 DNA reads TGTGCCAGCTCACCAGTCTTGGGGGGAAATGAGCAGTTCTTC. Its protein product is CASSPVLGGNEQFF.

The chain couples TRBV6-5 to TRBJ1-2, with a tentative D call TRBD1 (5 bases). Between the trimmed V and J ends, which lost 7 bases and 0 bases, there was a span of 15 bases. Germline V gene sequence: CDR1 MNHEY, CDR2 SVGAGI. The CDR3 runs to 15 residues. The CDR3 nucleotides are TGTGCCAGCAACGATGACAGATCCTCTAACTATGGCTACACCTTC. Translated, it gives CASNDDRSSNYGYTF.

This sequence joins TRBV30 and TRBJ1-3; 8 bases fit TRBD1. Trimming at V came to 7 bases and at J to 3 bases, leaving 5 bases not matched to a gene. CDR3 size: 13 residues. Germline CDR1 GTSNPN, CDR2 SVGIG (reference sequence). The chain's CDR3 is CASATGVGNTIYF. The CDR3 DNA sequence: TGTGCCTCAGCGACAGGGGTTGGAAACACCATATATTTT.

V gene TRBV10-1 combines with J gene TRBJ2-7; D might be TRBD2 (6 bases). Trimming took 6 bases from V and 6 from J, leaving 21 bases between them. The CDR3 contains 15 residues. In germline, CDR1 is WNHNN, CDR2 SYGVQD (reference sequence). The CDR3 protein is CASSQSTGGPGEQYF. In DNA form, the CDR3 reads TGCGCCAGCAGCCAATCGACCGGGGGTCCCGGCGAGCAGTACTTC.